This T cell receptor beta chain was obtained from a study of radiation and T cells in renal cell carcinoma (dated by TCRdb to the early 2020s). Notes on the research overall: The samples were obtained from a clinical trial, where primary renal cell carcinomas were treated with 15 Gy stereotactic body radiation therapy and then removed by nephrectomy 4 weeks afterward. TCR beta sequencing covered 50 or so samples in total, comprising some 25 tumors and 27 peripheral blood samples. Across all 53 samples, 4 million or so unique CDR3 nucleotide sequences encoding approximately 3,000,000 unique CDR3 amino acid sequences were identified. Study-level results and caveats: Blood repertoire dynamics were not followed beyond 4 weeks after treatment. An increase in top tumor clonotypes in blood was observed from baseline to 2 weeks post-radiation, followed by contraction by 4 weeks, which was taken to suggest transient expansion of tumor-resident clones. Because the trial had a single-armed design, the trial could not examine how radiation dose or scheduling affected the TCR repertoire. Because no pretreatment tumor biopsies were available, whether clonotypes were present in the tumor at baseline could not be determined.

As concerns this clone: Its antigen is currently not known. No much larger clonotype is one base removed from it; base qualities were not supplied.

In the paper's terms, the time point label means: blood 2 weeks post-SBRT. According to the study, the label for this sample's treatment or condition signals: 15 Gy SBRT to primary tumor, nephrectomy 4 weeks later. Serial peripheral blood from radiation-treated patients was sampled at baseline, 2 weeks and 4 weeks after SBRT to track tumor-enriched clonotypes. Renal cell carcinoma with clear cell pathology was present in all patients. The QIAamp DNA Blood Mini Kit (Qiagen) was used to prepare genomic DNA for TCR sequencing. Samples were included in the analyses only if all quality control checks were passed. TCR beta libraries were generated from genomic DNA with the immunoSEQ kit, following the manufacturer's recommendations. Library preparation used a first multiplex PCR with proprietary primers, then a second PCR adding unique barcodes, with bead cleanups after each round. Each sample batch included a kit-provided positive control reaction and a negative control reaction. The final libraries were assessed on an Agilent 4200 TapeStation D1000 ScreenTape, pooled by volume, and quantified by qPCR. Sequencing ran on an Illumina NextSeq500 with a MidOutput 150-cycle cartridge, using 156 Read1 and 15 Index1 cycles with kit custom primers. The pooled library was loaded at about 0.96 pM, and approximately 20% PhiX control was spiked in. The authors' analysis ran thus. Vendor-processed data were analyzed in R, with a clonotype defined as all T cells sharing the same CDR3 nucleotide sequence. For clone abundance analyses, frequencies were normalized to the 10,000 most abundant clones in each sample. Public T cell clones, which averaged fewer than five per sample, were removed prior to analysis. Tumor-enriched and baseline blood-enriched clonotypes were defined by at least a 32-fold difference in abundance between compartments. Clonotypes expanded or contracted between blood time points were identified with a beta-binomial differential abundance model. The Baroni-Urbani and Buser coefficient was used to measure tumor-blood repertoire similarity, and groups were compared with two-tailed Wilcoxon tests in R. TCRdb retrieved this table from immuneACCESS and kept in-frame rearrangements only. Not all clones are present; in checked studies, unresolved V genes account for under half, and no reason is known for the remainder. The V and J calls and clone size come from that table; D and trimming were worked out from the DNA. The sample has some 130,000 clones on record, 88% of them singletons. The ten largest clones represent around 6% of the sample.

The sample in question was blood, obtained from a patient whose treatment included radiotherapy and nephrectomy. The TCR originated in a woman in her seventies with renal cell carcinoma.

CDR3 reads: CASSEGAGSPLHF. In nucleotide form, the sequence is TGTGCCAGCAGTGAAGGGGCAGGGTCACCCCTCCACTTT. The rearrangement combines TRBV6-1 with TRBJ1-6; the D segment could be TRBD1, given 5 matching bases. CDR1 is given as MNHNS and CDR2 as SASEGT, both from the germline V gene. V gives up 1 base and J gives up 10 bases, and the segment between their germline ends measures 8 bases. The CDR3 sequence holds 13 residues, the cysteine and phenylalanine included. Of the read, only the CDR3 DNA is kept; its 39 bases are in frame from base 1.